Here is one T cell receptor beta chain with its context. Its antigen is as yet unknown. This sample's treatment: oral pan-JAK inhibitor, 5-10 mg twice daily. Patients with alopecia areata provided lesional scalp punch biopsies as well as peripheral blood. The data were obtained in a study of CD8+ T cells in alopecia areata. Sequencing used cDNA as its template, made by extracting RNA and reverse transcribing it. TCRdb's copy holds only in-frame clones and misses some; the assay was immunoSEQ multiplex PCR. The data contain about 190,000 clones, roughly three fifths of them singletons. Notes on the study in general: The study found tofacitinib significantly decreased scalp clonality and expanded CD8+ clones among the top 100. Scalp and blood retained many expanded lesional clones during tofacitinib. Affected lesional scalp, above all in alopecia totalis/universalis, was more clonal than normal scalp.

This TCR was recovered from a human donor with alopecia areata. The sequences come from CD4+ T cells sorted from blood, collected at week 4, from a patient treated with tofacitinib.

In DNA, the CDR3 is TGTGCCAGCAGTTTAGCGAACAGGGCGGAGACCCAGTACTTC. This sequence encodes CASSLANRAETQYF. The chain employs TRBV27 and TRBJ2-5, with a possible D match to TRBD1 (6 bases). The CDR3 covers 14 residues. CDR1 is MNHEY and CDR2 is SMNVEV in the germline V gene (reference sequence). V was shortened by 2 bases and J by 5 bases, with 12 bases between the two germline ends.